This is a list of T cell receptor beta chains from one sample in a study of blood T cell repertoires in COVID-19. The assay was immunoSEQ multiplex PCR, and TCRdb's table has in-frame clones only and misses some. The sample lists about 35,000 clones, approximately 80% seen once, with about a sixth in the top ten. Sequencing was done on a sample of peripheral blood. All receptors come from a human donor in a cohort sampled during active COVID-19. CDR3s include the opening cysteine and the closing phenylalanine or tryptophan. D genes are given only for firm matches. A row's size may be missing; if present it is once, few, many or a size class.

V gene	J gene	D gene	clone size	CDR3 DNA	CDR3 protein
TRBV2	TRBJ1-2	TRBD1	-	TGTGCCAGCAGTGTCGCAGGGGGCTATGGCTACACCTTC	CASSVAGGYGYTF
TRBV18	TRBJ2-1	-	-	TGTGCCAGCTCTCCCACCGGTTACAATGAGCAGTTCTTC	CASSPTGYNEQFF
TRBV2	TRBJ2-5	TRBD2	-	TGTGCCAGCAGTGAGGGACTAGCGGGAGTTGGGGAGACCCAGTACTTC	CASSEGLAGVGETQYF
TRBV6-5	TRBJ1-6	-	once	TGTGCCAGCAGCCGCTCGGGAGCCTATAATTCACCCCTCCACTTT	CASSRSGAYNSPLHF
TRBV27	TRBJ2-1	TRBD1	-	TGTGCCAGCAGCCCAAGGGGGACAGGGAGCTACAATGAGCAGTTCTTC	CASSPRGTGSYNEQFF
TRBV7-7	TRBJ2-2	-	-	TGTGCCAGCAGCTTAGGTTTGGGGGCCACCGGGGAGCTGTTTTTT	CASSLGLGATGELFF
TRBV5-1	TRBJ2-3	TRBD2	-	TGCGCCAGCAGCTTGGGGGACCTAGCGGGGGGTTCAGATACGCAGTATTTT	CASSLGDLAGGSDTQYF
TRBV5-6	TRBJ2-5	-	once	TGTGCCAGCAGTCCTGGGGGGGCCGGGGAGACCCAGTACTTC	CASSPGGAGETQYF
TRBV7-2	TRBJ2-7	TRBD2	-	TGTGCCAGCAGCTTAAATCCGGGGGGGGCATACGAGCAGTACTTC	CASSLNPGGAYEQYF
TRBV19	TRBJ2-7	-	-	TGTGCCAGTAGACAGGACCCGTCTTCCTACGAGCAGTACTTC	CASRQDPSSYEQYF
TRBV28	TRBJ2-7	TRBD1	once	TGTGCCAGCAGCCCCCCAGGGGGTCGACACTACGAGCAGTACTTC	CASSPPGGRHYEQYF
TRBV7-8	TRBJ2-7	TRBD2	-	TGTGCCAGCAGCTTAGCCCAATTACGGACTAGCGGGAGTAACTACGAGCAGTACTTC	CASSLAQLRTSGSNYEQYF
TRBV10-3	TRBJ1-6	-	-	TGTGCCATCAGGGAGGAGAGCTCCTATAATTCACCCCTCCACTTT	CAIREESSYNSPLHF
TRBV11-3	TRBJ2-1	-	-	TGTGCCAGCAGCTTAGGAATAAGCGGGCGCGACAATGAGCAGTTCTTC	CASSLGISGRDNEQFF
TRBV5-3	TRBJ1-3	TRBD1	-	TGTGCCAGAAGCTTGTCTGCCGGGACAGGGGGCGGAAACACCATATATTTT	CARSLSAGTGGGNTIYF
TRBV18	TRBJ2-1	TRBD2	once	TGTGCCAGCTCTCCTCGGGAGGCCTCCGGAAATGAGCAGTTCTTC	CASSPREASGNEQFF
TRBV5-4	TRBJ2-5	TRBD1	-	TGTGCCAGCAGCATGAAGCAGGGGGTGGAGACCCAGTACTTC	CASSMKQGVETQYF
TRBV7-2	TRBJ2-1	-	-	TGTGCCAGCAGCCGCACCCGCGATGAGCAGTTCTTC	CASSRTRDEQFF
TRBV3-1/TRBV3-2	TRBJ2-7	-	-	TGTGCCAGCAGCCAAGTGGGCCATAACTCCTACGAGCAGTACTTC	CASSQVGHNSYEQYF
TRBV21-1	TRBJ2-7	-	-	TGTGCCAGTACCGGGACTAGCGGGATTAACGAGCAGTACTTC	CASTGTSGINEQYF
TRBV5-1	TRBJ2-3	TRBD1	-	TGCGCCAGCAGCCCACCGGGGACAGGTATAACAGATACGCAGTATTTT	CASSPPGTGITDTQYF
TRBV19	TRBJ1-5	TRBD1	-	TGTGCCAGTACCTTAAAGGGACAGCTTAGCAATCAGCCCCAGCATTTT	CASTLKGQLSNQPQHF
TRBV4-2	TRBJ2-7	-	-	TGTGCCAGCAGCCAAGCAACCGGCGAGCAGTACTTC	CASSQATGEQYF
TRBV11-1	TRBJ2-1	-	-	TGTGCCAGCAGCTTAGGGGGGACTGGGGGTAATGAGCAGTTCTTC	CASSLGGTGGNEQFF
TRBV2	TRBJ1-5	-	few	TGTGCCAGCAGTCTGGAGAGCAATCAGCCCCAGCATTTT	CASSLESNQPQHF
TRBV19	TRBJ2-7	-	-	TGTGCCAGTAGTTTACAGGGTAAGGTTCCCTACGAGCAGTACTTC	CASSLQGKVPYEQYF
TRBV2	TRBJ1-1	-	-	TGTGCCAGCAGTGAGTTTGAGAGTATGAACACTGAAGCTTTCTTT	CASSEFESMNTEAFF
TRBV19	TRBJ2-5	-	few	TGTGCCAGTAGCCCGGAAGGGAGGTACGGAGAGACCCAGTACTTC	CASSPEGRYGETQYF
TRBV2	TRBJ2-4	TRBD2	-	TGTGCCAGCAGACAGCGGGAGGGGGTTGGGGACATTCAGTACTTC	CASRQREGVGDIQYF
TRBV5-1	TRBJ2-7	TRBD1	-	TGCGCCAGCAGCTTCCGGGACAGGGGTTTTTACGAGCAGTACTTC	CASSFRDRGFYEQYF
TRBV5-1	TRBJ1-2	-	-	TGCGCCAGCAGCTTTGAGGGCAGGGGAGCCTATGGCTACACCTTC	CASSFEGRGAYGYTF
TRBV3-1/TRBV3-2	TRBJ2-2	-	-	TGTGCCAGCAGCCAAGGTACGGACAGCCAATGCGCGAACACCGGGGAGCTGTTTTTT	CASSQGTDSQCANTGELFF
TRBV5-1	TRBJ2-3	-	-	TGCGCCAGCAGCCAGACAGATACGCAGTATTTT	CASSQTDTQYF
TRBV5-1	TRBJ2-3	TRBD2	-	TGCGCCAGCAGAGAAGTAGCGGGGGGCACAGATACGCAGTATTTT	CASREVAGGTDTQYF
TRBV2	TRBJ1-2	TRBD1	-	TGTGCCAGCAAGCGGGACAGGGATAGCTATGGCTACACCTTC	CASKRDRDSYGYTF
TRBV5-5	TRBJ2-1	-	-	TGTGCCAGCAGCTTGTATACGTCCGCGATTTATGAGCAGTTCTTC	CASSLYTSAIYEQFF
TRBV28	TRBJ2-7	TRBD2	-	TGTGCCAGCAGCCCAGCGGGGGCGGGTTACTACGAGCAGTACTTC	CASSPAGAGYYEQYF
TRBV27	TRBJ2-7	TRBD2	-	TGTGCCAGCAGTCCAGGGACTAGCGGGAGGTCGGACGAGCAGTACTTC	CASSPGTSGRSDEQYF
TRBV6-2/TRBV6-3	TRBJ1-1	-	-	TGTGCCAGCAGTTCCCCCGCGGTGTCCACTGAAGCTTTCTTT	CASSSPAVSTEAFF
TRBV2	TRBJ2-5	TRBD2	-	TGTGCCTGCGTGCGGGGGCAAGAGACCCAGTACTTC	CACVRGQETQYF
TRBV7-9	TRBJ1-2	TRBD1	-	TGTGCCAGCAGCCCACCGACAGGGTCGACTTTTGGTTACACCTTC	CASSPPTGSTFGYTF
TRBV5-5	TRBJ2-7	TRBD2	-	TGTGCCAGCAGCCAGGGACGGATGACTAGCGAGGAGGACTACGAGCAGTACTTC	CASSQGRMTSEEDYEQYF
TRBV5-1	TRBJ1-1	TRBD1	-	TGCGCCAGCAGCTTGGAGGGGGGAGACAGGGCCATGGACTTT	CASSLEGGDRAMDF
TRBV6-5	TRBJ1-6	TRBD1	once	TGTGCCAGCATTAGGACAGGGGGTTCACCCCTCCACTTT	CASIRTGGSPLHF
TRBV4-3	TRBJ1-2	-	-	TGCGCCAGCAGCCAAGATGCCTACGACTATGGCTACACCTTC	CASSQDAYDYGYTF
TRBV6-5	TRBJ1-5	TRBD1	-	TGTGCCAGCAGCGGGACAGGAGGGAATCAGCCCCAGCATTTT	CASSGTGGNQPQHF
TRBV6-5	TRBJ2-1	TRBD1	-	TGTGCCAGCAGTTGGGGCCCTGACAGGGTTTCTAATGAGCAGTTCTTC	CASSWGPDRVSNEQFF
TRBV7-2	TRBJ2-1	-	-	TGTGCCAGCAGCTTAGATCACAGGAATGAGCAGTTCTTC	CASSLDHRNEQFF
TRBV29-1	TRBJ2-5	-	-	TGCAGCGTTGAAGAAATGGGCGCCAGTCTCGAGACCCAGTACTTC	CSVEEMGASLETQYF